This TCR beta chain was sequenced in a study of post-analysis software for immune sequencing data. Study-level findings and limits: Patients carried five TRBV segments more frequently than controls did, and TRBV5-6, TRBV5-1 and TRBV20-1 were among them.

The germline V and J ends were trimmed by 4 bases and 3 bases, with 10 bases remaining between them. The length of the CDR3 is 14 residues. CDR1 MGHDK and CDR2 SYGVNS come from the germline V gene. Presence of unique molecular identifiers characterized the TCR beta cDNA libraries. Via MiXCR, TCRdb re-called the PCR reads, giving one row per CDR3 protein. In the table there are around 400,000 distinct CDR3 sequences, 30% to 45% of which are singletons. In the case of this clonotype: The antigen is not known.

This rearrangement joins TRBV25-1 to TRBJ2-1; tentatively, D is TRBD1 (6 bases). The sample comprised blood. The TCR was taken from a girl aged 2 to 9 with multiple sclerosis. The CDR3 sequence is CASSGQDLYNEQFF. In DNA, the CDR3 is TGTGCCAGCAGTGGACAGGACCTCTACAATGAGCAGTTCTTC.